The present TCR beta chain was sequenced within a study of blood T cell repertoires in COVID-19. On the study more broadly: Material from acute and convalescent COVID-19 was sourced from the United States, Italy and Spain. PBMCs, B-cell-depleted T cells, or T cells were the source of the cDNA or gDNA that made up the material.

The germline CDR1 and CDR2 sequences are LGHDT and YNNKEL (reference sequence). V was shortened by 4 bases and J by 0 bases, with 11 bases between the two germline ends. This CDR3 is 15 amino acids long. In the study's own analysis: Counts of nucleated cells, estimated from reference gene primer amplification, were obtained. Assay: immunoSEQ multiplex PCR; the TCRdb copy retains only in-frame clones and omits some. D and trimming were read from the DNA, whereas the V and J calls and clone size are those reported in that table. The top ten hold around 8% of the sample, which has some 170,000 clones, around 80% seen once.

The sequenced sample was peripheral blood. This chain joins TRBV3-1 (or the pseudogene TRBV3-2) and TRBJ2-3; weak D call: TRBD2 (5 bases). The sequence was collected from a woman in her seventies with acute or convalescent COVID-19. In nucleotides, the CDR3 is TGTGCCAGCAGCCGTATCGGCGGGAGCACAGATACGCAGTATTTT. It yields the protein CASSRIGGSTDTQYF.